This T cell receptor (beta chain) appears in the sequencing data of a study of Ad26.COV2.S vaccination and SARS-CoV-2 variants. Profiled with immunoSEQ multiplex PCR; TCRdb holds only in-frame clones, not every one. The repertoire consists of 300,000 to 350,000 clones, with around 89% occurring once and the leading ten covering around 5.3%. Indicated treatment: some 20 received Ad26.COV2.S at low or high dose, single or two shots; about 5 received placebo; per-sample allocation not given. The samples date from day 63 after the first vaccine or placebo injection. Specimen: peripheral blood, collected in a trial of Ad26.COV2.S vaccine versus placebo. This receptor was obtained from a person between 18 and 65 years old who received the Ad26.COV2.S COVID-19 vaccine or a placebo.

The CDR3, as DNA: TGTGCCAGTAGCCCTCCGGGACAACCGAACACCGGGGAGCTGTTTTTT. Its translation: CASSPPGQPNTGELFF. The rearrangement uses TRBV19 and TRBJ2-2; tentatively, D is TRBD1 (6 bases). The germline V gene has CDR1 LNHDA and CDR2 SQIVND (reference sequence). V lost 6 bases to trimming and J lost 0 bases, with 14 bases between them. CDR3 length: 16 amino acids.